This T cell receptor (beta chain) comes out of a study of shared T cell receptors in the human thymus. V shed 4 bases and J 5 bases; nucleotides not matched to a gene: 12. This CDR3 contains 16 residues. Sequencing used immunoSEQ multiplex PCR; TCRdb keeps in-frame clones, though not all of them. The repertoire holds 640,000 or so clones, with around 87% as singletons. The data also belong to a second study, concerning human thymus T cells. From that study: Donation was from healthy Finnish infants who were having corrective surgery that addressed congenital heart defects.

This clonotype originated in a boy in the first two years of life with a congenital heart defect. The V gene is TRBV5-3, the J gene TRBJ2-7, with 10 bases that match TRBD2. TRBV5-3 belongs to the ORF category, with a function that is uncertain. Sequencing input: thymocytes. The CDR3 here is CARSNTKREGLHEQYF. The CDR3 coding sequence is TGTGCCAGAAGCAACACAAAGCGGGAGGGCCTCCACGAGCAGTACTTC.